What follows are 17 T cell receptor beta chains derived from one specimen sequenced in a study of regulatory T cells in long-lasting Graves disease. Combining iRepertoire HTBI primers with Arm-PCR of CDR3 regions, the authors built TCR beta libraries. TCRdb passed the multiplex PCR reads through MiXCR, listing each CDR3 protein once. The sample carries fewer than 650,000 distinct CDR3 sequences, around 16% recorded once. Time point given: newly diagnosed GD, antithyroid drugs for less than 3 months. There was RNA extracted from PBMCs, and the TCR library was made from it. This sample was shared with a second study, whose subject was T cells in Graves' hyperthyroidism and ophthalmopathy.

Sequencing used peripheral blood mononuclear cells (PBMCs), obtained at new diagnosis, from a patient treated with antithyroid drugs. These receptors originate from a man younger than 30 with Graves disease.

This clonotype was counted at least ten times. The chain carries TRBV7-9 and TRBJ1-4, with D hard to call. Germline V gene sequence: CDR1 SEHNR, CDR2 FQNEAQ (reference sequence). The CDR3 has 17 residues. V was pared by 0 bases and J by 0 bases, with 11 bases between. Written as DNA, the CDR3 is TGTGCCAGCAGCTTAGCCCGCGCGGTTGCAACTAATGAAAAACTGTTTTTT. Protein sequence: CASSLARAVATNEKLFF.

Of note for this clonotype: A much bigger clone sits one base away, suggesting this may be a read error. The J gene is TRBJ2-7, the V gene TRBV7-9; tentative D call: TRBD1 (7 bases). Deletions cut 6 bases from V and 7 bases from J, with 28 bases between. From germline, CDR1 is SEHNR and CDR2 FQNEAQ (reference sequence). The CDR3 loop spans 17 amino acids. CDR3 nucleotide sequence: TGTGCCAGCAGTACTGAAGGCAGGGGGGAGTCCTACAATGAGCAGTACTTC. This translates into CASSTEGRGESYNEQYF.

V usage is TRBV10-3 and J usage is TRBJ2-1, with D possibly TRBD1 on 6 matching bases. Germline CDR1 reads ENHRY; CDR2 reads SYGVKD. V was cut by 4 bases and J by 7 bases, with 20 bases left in between. The CDR3 is 16 residues long. CDR3 region: CAISGIDRSTGNEQFF. The CDR3 nucleotides are TGTGCCATCAGTGGAATCGACAGGTCAACGGGGAATGAGCAGTTCTTC.

In DNA, the CDR3 is TGTGCCAGCACCCCTGGGATAGGCGCAGATACGCAGTATTTT. Translated: CASTPGIGADTQYF. The chain links TRBV27 to TRBJ2-3; D uncertain. The V gene's germline CDR1 is MNHEY and CDR2 SMNVEV (reference sequence). V was clipped by 7 bases and J by 4 bases, with 15 bases between them. The CDR3 sequence is 14 residues long.

Only a few counts were recorded for this clonotype. The chain carries TRBV7-9 and TRBJ2-4; 7 nucleotides match TRBD1. CDR1 and CDR2 (germline): SEHNR, FQNEAQ (reference sequence). This CDR3 region has 17 residues. The J segment lost 3 bases and the V segment lost 5 bases, leaving 13 bases of the junction unmatched. The CDR3 is CASSLGAFGTVKNIQYF. CDR3 bases: TGTGCCAGCAGCCTAGGGGCTTTTGGGACAGTCAAAAACATTCAGTACTTC.

This clonotype was counted a few times. The chain is built from TRBV19 and TRBJ1-1; D possibly corresponds to TRBD1 (5 bases). The germline V and J ends were trimmed by 7 bases and 0 bases, with 21 bases remaining between them. The germline V gene has CDR1 LNHDA and CDR2 SQIVND (reference sequence). This CDR3 is built from 17 residues. The CDR3 spells CASNQIHTRVLNTEAFF. DNA of the CDR3: TGTGCCAGTAACCAAATCCATACCAGGGTTTTGAACACTGAAGCTTTCTTT. Drawing the rest from reference TRBV19 and TRBJ1-1, the complete variable domain is DGGITQSPKYLFRKEGQNVTLSCEQNLNHDAMYWYRQDPGQGLRLIYYSQIVNDFQKGDIAEGYSVSREKKESFPLTVTSAQKNPTAFYLCASNQIHTRVLNTEAFFGQGTRLTVV.

The rearrangement joins TRBV27 to TRBJ2-1; 9 nucleotides line up with TRBD2. V lost 2 bases and J lost 14; bases outside the gene matches: 7. This CDR3 contains 13 residues. Germline V gives CDR1 MNHEY, CDR2 SMNVEV (reference sequence). The CDR3 DNA follows: TGTGCCAGCAGTTTAACAACTAGCGGGTCAGAGTTCTTC. Protein sequence: CASSLTTSGSEFF.

This clonotype was counted ten times or more. V gene TRBV30 combines with J gene TRBJ1-6; 8 nucleotides agree with TRBD1. V lost 4 bases, J lost 14 bases, and 10 bases stayed unmatched. CDR3 length equals 13 residues. Germline CDR1 is GTSNPN and CDR2 is SVGIG (reference sequence). The CDR3 DNA reads as TGTGCCTGGACCGGGACAGGAGAATTCACCCTCCACTTT. Translated, it gives CAWTGTGEFTLHF.

This clonotype has at least ten counts. CDR3: CASSLARGLSYEQYF. The DNA of the CDR3 is TGTGCCAGCAGCTTAGCTCGGGGTCTCTCCTACGAGCAGTACTTC. The chain uses TRBV7-9 and TRBJ2-7; the D gene is possibly TRBD2 (5 bases). V lost 0 bases to trimming and J lost 0 bases, with 9 bases between them. Germline V gives CDR1 SEHNR, CDR2 FQNEAQ (reference sequence). The CDR3 is 15 amino acids.

This clonotype appeared many times. CDR3 in amino acids: CASKDAGIEAFF. Written as DNA, the CDR3 is TGTGCCAGCAAGGATGCAGGAATCGAGGCTTTCTTT. The V gene is TRBV12-3 or TRBV12-4, the J gene TRBJ1-1; D ambiguous. V was cut by 7 bases and J by 11 bases, with 17 bases left in between. This CDR3 region has 12 residues.

The CDR3 nucleotides are TGTGCCAGCAGCTTAGCTCTAGCGGGAGTCTCCTTTTACAATGAGCAGTTCTTC. This encodes CASSLALAGVSFYNEQFF. V is TRBV7-9 and J is TRBJ2-1; 10 bases are a match to TRBD2. Germline CDR1 reads SEHNR; CDR2 reads FQNEAQ (reference sequence). The ends lost 0 bases at V and 4 bases at J; junction bases unmatched: 9. The CDR3 runs 18 residues.

This chain connects TRBV7-6 to TRBJ2-7; 8 nucleotides align to TRBD2. The V and J ends lost 4 bases and 5 bases, in that order; junction bases with no gene match: 13. This CDR3 region has 16 residues. CDR1 is SGHVS and CDR2 is FNYEAQ in the germline V gene. In nucleotides, the CDR3 is TGTGCCAGCAGCTCCCTCCCCGGGAGGGCCGACCACGAGCAGTACTTC. Amino acid sequence: CASSSLPGRADHEQYF.

The chain combines TRBV7-2 with TRBJ2-4, with a tentative D call TRBD1 (6 bases). The CDR3 spans 17 residues. CDR1 and CDR2 from the germline V gene are SGHTA and FQGNSA. V lost 5 bases and J lost 3, with 20 bases in between. This CDR3 reads CASSRTTGPWGKNIQYF. The CDR3 region has the DNA TGTGCCAGCAGCCGTACTACAGGGCCGTGGGGCAAAAACATTCAGTACTTC.

The rearrangement joins TRBV9 to TRBJ2-7; TRBD2 aligns across 8 bases. V trimming: 3 bases; J trimming: 4 bases; junction bases outside the gene matches: 6. This CDR3 has 14 amino acids. Germline V gene sequence: CDR1 SGDLS, CDR2 YYNGEE. The CDR3 sequence is CASSETSDSYEQYF. CDR3 sequence (DNA): TGTGCCAGCAGCGAGACTAGCGATTCATACGAGCAGTACTTC.

This clonotype was observed at least ten times. CDR3 nucleotide sequence: TGTGCCAGCAGTGAAGCGCGGAGGGGGGACGGGAGGCAGTTCTTC. Protein sequence: CASSEARRGDGRQFF. V gene TRBV2 combines with J gene TRBJ2-1, with D possibly being TRBD1 or TRBD2 (6 bases each). Germline V gene data show CDR1 as SNHLY and CDR2 as FYNNEI. The CDR3 length is 15 residues. Trimming stripped 0 bases from V and 12 bases from J, with 18 bases between.

This clonotype was counted a few times. J is TRBJ2-5 and V is TRBV12-3 or TRBV12-4; a possible D gene is TRBD1 (6 bases). The germline V and J ends were trimmed by 7 bases and 2 bases, with 11 bases remaining between them. The CDR3 loop spans 13 amino acids. This CDR3 reads CASNHRGQETQYF. The CDR3 DNA follows: TGTGCCAGCAACCATAGGGGGCAAGAGACCCAGTACTTC.

This clonotype was counted ten times or more. The chain carries TRBV3-1 and TRBJ2-1, with 7 bases that match TRBD2. The CDR3 consists of 12 residues. Germline CDR1 and CDR2: LGHDT and YNNKEL (reference sequence). The V segment lost 6 bases and the J segment 6 bases; nucleotides outside the gene matches: 2. The DNA for the CDR3 is TGTGCCAGCAGGGGGGGGATCAATGAGCAGTTCTTC. Encoded protein: CASRGGINEQFF.